This T cell receptor beta chain derives from a study of regulatory T cells in long-lasting Graves disease. This clonotype came up many times. In building TCR beta libraries, iRepertoire HTBI primers were used together with Arm-PCR of CDR3 regions. TCRdb re-called the multiplex PCR reads with MiXCR, one entry per CDR3 protein. The data show nearly 350,000 distinct CDR3 sequences, roughly a fifth seen once. The V and J ends lost 1 base and 1 base, in that order; junction bases with no gene match: 3. The CDR3 has 15 residues. Germline assignment: CDR1 LNHNV and CDR2 YYDKDF (reference sequence). Time point defined: persistent/refractory GD, antithyroid drugs over 5 years with positive TRAb. RNA extracted from PBMCs served as the sequencing template.

This TCR came from a female donor with Graves disease. J is TRBJ2-7 and V is TRBV15; 8 bases are a match to TRBD1. Source: peripheral blood mononuclear cells (PBMCs), taken when the disease was refractory, from a patient treated with antithyroid drugs. The CDR3 sequence is CATSRGGTGSYEQYF. DNA for the CDR3: TGTGCCACCAGCAGAGGTGGGACAGGTTCCTACGAGCAGTACTTC.